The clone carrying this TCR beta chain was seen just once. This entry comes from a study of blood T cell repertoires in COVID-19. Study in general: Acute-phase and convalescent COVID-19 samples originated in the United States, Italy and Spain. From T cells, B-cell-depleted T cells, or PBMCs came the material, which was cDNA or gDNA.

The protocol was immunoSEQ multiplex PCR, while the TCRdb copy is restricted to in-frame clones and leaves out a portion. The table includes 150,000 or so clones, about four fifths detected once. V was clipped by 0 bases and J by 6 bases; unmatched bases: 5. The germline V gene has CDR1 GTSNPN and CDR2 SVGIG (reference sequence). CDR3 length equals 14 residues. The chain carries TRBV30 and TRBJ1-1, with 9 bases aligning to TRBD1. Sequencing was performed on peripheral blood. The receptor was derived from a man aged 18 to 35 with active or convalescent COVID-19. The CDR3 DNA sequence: TGTGCCTGGAGTGTGAACAGGGGGCGAGCTGAAGCTTTCTTT. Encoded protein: CAWSVNRGRAEAFF. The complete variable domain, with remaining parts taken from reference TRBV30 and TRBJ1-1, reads SQTIHQWPATLVQPVGSPLSLECTVEGTSNPNLYWYRQAAGRGLQLLFYSVGIGQISSEVPQNLSASRPQDRQFILSSKKLLLSDSGFYLCAWSVNRGRAEAFFGQGTRLTVV.